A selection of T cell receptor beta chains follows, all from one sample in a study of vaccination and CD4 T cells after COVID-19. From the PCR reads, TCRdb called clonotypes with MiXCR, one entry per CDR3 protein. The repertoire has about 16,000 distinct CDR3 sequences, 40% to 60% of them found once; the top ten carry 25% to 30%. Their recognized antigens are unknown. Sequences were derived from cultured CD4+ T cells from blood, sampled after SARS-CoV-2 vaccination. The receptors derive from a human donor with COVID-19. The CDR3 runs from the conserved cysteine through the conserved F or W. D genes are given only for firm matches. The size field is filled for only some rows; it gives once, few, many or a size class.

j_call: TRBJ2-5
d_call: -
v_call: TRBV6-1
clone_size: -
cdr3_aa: CASSHQETQYF
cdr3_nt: TGTGCCAGCAGTCATCAAGAGACCCAGTACTTC

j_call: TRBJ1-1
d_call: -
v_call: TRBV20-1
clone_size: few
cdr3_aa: CSAGQGGTEAFF
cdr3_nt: TGCAGTGCAGGTCAGGGCGGAACTGAAGCTTTCTTT

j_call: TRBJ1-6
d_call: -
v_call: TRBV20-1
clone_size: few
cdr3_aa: CSARDGGRGQNSPLHF
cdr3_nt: TGCAGTGCTAGAGATGGAGGTCGAGGGCAGAATTCACCCCTCCACTTT

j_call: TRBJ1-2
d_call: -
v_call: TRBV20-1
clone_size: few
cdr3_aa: CSAAAPEARYGYTF
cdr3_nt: TGCAGTGCGGCTGCCCCGGAGGCCAGGTATGGCTACACCTTC

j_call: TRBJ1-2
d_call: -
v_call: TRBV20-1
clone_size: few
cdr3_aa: CSASPLQQGSGYGYTF
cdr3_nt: TGCAGTGCTAGCCCCCTCCAACAGGGTTCAGGCTATGGCTACACCTTC

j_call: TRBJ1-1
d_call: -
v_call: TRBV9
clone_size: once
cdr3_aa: CASSVTGQMSTEAFF
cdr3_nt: TGTGCCAGCAGCGTGACAGGACAGATGAGCACTGAAGCTTTCTTT

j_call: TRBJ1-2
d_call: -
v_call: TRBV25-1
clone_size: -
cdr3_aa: CASSASYGYTF
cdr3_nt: TGTGCCAGCAGCGCCTCTTATGGCTACACCTTC

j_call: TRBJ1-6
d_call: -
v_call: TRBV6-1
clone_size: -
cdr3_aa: CASSPRQRSNSPLHF
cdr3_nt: TGTGCCAGCAGTCCAAGACAGCGATCTAATTCACCCCTCCACTTT

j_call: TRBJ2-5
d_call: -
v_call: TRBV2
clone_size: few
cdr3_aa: CASSAQETQYF
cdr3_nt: TGTGCCAGCAGTGCCCAAGAGACCCAGTACTTC

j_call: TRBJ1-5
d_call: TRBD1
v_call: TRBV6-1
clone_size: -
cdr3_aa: CASSERGQGLNQPQHF
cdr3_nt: TGTGCCAGCAGTGAAAGGGGACAGGGCCTCAATCAGCCCCAGCATTTT

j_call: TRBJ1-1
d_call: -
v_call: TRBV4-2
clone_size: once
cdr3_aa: CASSQMDANLVGRSEAFF
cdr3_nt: TGTGCCAGCAGCCAAATGGACGCAAACCTAGTAGGTCGCTCTGAAGCTTTCTTT

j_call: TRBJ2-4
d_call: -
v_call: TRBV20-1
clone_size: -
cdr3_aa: CSVPLQAKNIQYF
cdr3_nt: TGCAGTGTTCCACTTCAAGCCAAAAACATTCAGTACTTC

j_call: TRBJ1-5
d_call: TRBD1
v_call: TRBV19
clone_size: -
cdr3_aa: CATRTGDQPQHF
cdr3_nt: TGTGCCACCAGGACAGGGGATCAGCCCCAGCATTTT

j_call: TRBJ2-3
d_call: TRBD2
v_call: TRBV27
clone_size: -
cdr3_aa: CASSRFRSGATDTQYF
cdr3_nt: TGTGCCAGTAGTCGGTTCCGGAGCGGGGCGACAGATACGCAGTATTTT

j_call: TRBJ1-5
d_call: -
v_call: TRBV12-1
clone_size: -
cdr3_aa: CASIGTYNQPQHF
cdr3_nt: TGTGCCAGCATCGGGACCTATAATCAGCCCCAGCATTTT

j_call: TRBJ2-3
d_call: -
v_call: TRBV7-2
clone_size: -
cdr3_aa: CASSLGGQADTQYF
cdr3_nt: TGTGCCAGCAGCTTGGGGGGGCAGGCAGATACGCAGTATTTT

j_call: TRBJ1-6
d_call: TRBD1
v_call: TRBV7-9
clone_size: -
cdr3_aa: CASSSGTVLSSPLHF
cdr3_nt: TGTGCCAGCAGCTCCGGGACAGTCCTTTCCTCACCCCTCCACTTT

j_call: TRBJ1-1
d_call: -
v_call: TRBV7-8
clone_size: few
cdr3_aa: CASSLRVPNTEAFF
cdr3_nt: TGTGCCAGCAGTCTCAGGGTACCGAACACTGAAGCTTTCTTT

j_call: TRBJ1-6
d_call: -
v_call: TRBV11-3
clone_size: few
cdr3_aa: CASSFQGLNSPLHF
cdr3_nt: TGTGCCAGCAGCTTTCAGGGTCTAAATTCACCCCTCCACTTT

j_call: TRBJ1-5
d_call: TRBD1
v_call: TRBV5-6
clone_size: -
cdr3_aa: CASSFRQGRGQPQHF
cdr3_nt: TGTGCCAGCAGCTTCAGACAGGGTCGAGGGCAGCCCCAGCATTTT

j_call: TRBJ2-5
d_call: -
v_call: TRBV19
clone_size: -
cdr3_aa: CASSVSGKGQETQYF
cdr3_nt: TGTGCCAGTAGTGTCTCAGGGAAGGGGCAAGAGACCCAGTACTTC

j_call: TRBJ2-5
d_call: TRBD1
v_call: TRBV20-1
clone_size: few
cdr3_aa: CSARQGERQETQYF
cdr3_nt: TGCAGTGCTAGGCAGGGGGAGCGGCAAGAGACCCAGTACTTC

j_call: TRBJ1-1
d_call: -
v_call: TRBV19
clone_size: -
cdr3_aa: CASSMGRVMLNTEAFF
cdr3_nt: TGTGCCAGTAGTATGGGGCGTGTCATGCTCAACACTGAAGCTTTCTTT

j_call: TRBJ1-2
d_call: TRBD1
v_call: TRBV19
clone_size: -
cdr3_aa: CASTPRDRDGYTF
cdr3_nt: TGTGCCAGTACCCCCAGGGACAGGGATGGCTACACCTTC

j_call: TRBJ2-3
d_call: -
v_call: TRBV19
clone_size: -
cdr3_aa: CASSSGGPAGRDTQYF
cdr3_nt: TGTGCCAGTAGTTCCGGGGGGCCAGCGGGAAGGGATACGCAGTATTTT